Relative to its sample, the clone carrying this T cell receptor (beta chain) is medium-sized. This sample was taken from a study of T cell responses to AZD1222 COVID-19 vaccine. Germline CDR1 is SGHDT and CDR2 is YYEEEE. V was trimmed by 4 bases and J by 5 bases, leaving 10 bases between them. This CDR3 comprises 14 residues. Repertoires were generated with immunoSEQ multiplex PCR, while TCRdb's copy carries only in-frame clones and drops some. The table shows 120,000 to 150,000 clones, with about 93% occurring only once. The source material was peripheral blood, sampled on day 0 of AZD1222 vaccination. The chain uses TRBV5-6 and TRBJ1-6; D might be TRBD1 (5 bases). This TCR came from an adult in good health. The CDR3 nucleotides read TGTGCCAGCAGCCCGGGACTCCATAATTCACCCCTCCACTTT. Its protein product is CASSPGLHNSPLHF.